The sequence of this T cell receptor beta chain was determined in a study of OX40 agonist ivuxolimab in advanced cancers. The overall study: All patients had ivuxolimab intravenously every 2 weeks at 0.01 to 10 mg/kg. The dose-escalation cohort was approximately 81% male, with a mean age of 60 years, ranging roughly 23 to 90.

The germline gives CDR1 SGHRS, CDR2 YFSETQ. This CDR3 is built from 15 residues. The V and J ends lost 2 bases and 3 bases respectively, with 11 bases between them. Libraries were prepared by immunoSEQ multiplex PCR; TCRdb keeps only in-frame clonotypes and omits some of them. The sample contains approximately 84,000 clones, more than 70% of which appear only once. Exclusion of a patient followed from autoimmune disease history or systemic immunosuppression. Patients had blood sampled at baseline and again on cycle 4 day 1 and cycle 7 day 1. This receptor was obtained from an adult with an advanced solid tumor such as melanoma, head and neck, liver or kidney cancer. The V call is TRBV5-1, the J call TRBJ2-2, with D perhaps TRBD1 (6 bases). The sequencing used CD4+ or CD8+ T cells sorted from blood, collected in a trial of the OX40 agonist ivuxolimab. The CDR3 region has the DNA TGCGCCAGCAGCTTCGAGGACAGATACACCGGGGAGCTGTTTTTT. Translated, it gives CASSFEDRYTGELFF.